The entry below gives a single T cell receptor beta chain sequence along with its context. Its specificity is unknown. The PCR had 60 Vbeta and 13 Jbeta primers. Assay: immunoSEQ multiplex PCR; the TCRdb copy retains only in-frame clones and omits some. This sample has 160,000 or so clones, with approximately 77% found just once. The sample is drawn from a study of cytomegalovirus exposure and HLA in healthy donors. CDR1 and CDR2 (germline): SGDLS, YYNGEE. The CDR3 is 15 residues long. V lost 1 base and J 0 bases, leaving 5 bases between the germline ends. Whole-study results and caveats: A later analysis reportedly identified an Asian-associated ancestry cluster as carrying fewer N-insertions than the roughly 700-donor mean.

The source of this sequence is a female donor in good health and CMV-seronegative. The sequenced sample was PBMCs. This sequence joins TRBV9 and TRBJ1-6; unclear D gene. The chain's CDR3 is CASSVSGSYNSPLHF. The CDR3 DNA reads TGTGCCAGCAGCGTATCCGGCTCCTATAATTCACCCCTCCACTTT.